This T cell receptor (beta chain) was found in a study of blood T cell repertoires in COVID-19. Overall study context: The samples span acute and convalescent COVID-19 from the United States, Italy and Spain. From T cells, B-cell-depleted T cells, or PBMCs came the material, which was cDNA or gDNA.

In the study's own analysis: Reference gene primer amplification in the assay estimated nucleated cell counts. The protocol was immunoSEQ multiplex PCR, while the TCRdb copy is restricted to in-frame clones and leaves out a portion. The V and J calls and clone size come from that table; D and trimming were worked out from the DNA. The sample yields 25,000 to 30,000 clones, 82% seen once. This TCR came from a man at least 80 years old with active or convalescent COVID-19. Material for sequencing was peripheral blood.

The CDR3 loop is CASSLIPQGALTDTQYF. In DNA, the CDR3 is TGTGCCAGCTCATTAATCCCCCAGGGGGCGTTGACAGATACGCAGTATTTT. The rearrangement links TRBV18 to TRBJ2-3; 8 positions agree with TRBD1. The CDR3 is 17 amino acids. Germline CDR1 KGHSH, CDR2 LQKENI. The trim removed 5 bases at V and 3 bases at J, leaving 13 bases unmatched.